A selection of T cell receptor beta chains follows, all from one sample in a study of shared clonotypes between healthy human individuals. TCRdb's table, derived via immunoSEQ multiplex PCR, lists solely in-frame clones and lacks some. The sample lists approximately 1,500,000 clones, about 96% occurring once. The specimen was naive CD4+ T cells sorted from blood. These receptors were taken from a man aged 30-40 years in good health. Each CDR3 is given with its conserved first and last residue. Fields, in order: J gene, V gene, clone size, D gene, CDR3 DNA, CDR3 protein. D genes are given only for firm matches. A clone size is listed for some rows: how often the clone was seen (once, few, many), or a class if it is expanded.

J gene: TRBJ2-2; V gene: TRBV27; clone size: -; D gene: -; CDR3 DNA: TGTGCCAGCAATGGGAAGCGGGTAGCGAACACCGGGGAGCTGTTTTTT; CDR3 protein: CASNGKRVANTGELFF
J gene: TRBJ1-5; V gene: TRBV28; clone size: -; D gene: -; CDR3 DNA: TGTGCCTCGAAGGAGGACAATTTAAGCAATCAGCCCCAGCATTTT; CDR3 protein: CASKEDNLSNQPQHF
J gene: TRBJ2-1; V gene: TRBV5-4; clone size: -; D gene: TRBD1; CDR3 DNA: TGTGCCAGCAGCTCACGGGGCCAGGGGGACAATGAGCAGTTCTTC; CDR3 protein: CASSSRGQGDNEQFF
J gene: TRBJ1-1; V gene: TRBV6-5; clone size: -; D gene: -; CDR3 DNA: TGTGCCAGCAGTTACACGTTTATGAACACTGAAGCTTTCTTT; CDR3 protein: CASSYTFMNTEAFF
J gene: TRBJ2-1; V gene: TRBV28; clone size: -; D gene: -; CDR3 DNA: TGTGCCAGCAGGTGGGGGGAATCCTACAATGAGCAGTTCTTC; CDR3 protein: CASRWGESYNEQFF
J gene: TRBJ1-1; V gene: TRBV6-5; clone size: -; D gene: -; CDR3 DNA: TGTGCCAGCAGTTACGTGGGGAGACTCACTGAAGCTTTCTTT; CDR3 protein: CASSYVGRLTEAFF
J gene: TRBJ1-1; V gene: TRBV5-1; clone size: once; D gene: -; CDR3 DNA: TGCGCCAGCAGCTTGGACAGGGCCACTGAAGCTTTCTTT; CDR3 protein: CASSLDRATEAFF
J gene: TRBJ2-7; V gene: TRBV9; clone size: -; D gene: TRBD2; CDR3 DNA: TGTGCCAGCAGCTTTCGATGGACTAGCGGGATCTACGAGCAGTACTTC; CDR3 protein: CASSFRWTSGIYEQYF
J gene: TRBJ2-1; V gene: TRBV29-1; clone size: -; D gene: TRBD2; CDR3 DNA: TGCAGCGCTGGGACTAGCAATCGTGAGCAGTTCTTC; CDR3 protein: CSAGTSNREQFF
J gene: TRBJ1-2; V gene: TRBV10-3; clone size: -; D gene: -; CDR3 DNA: TGTGCCATCAGTGAGTCGTTAGGGAGGGATATGAGTGGCTACACCTTC; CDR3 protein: CAISESLGRDMSGYTF
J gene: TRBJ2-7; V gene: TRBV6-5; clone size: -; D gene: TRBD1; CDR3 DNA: TGTGCCAGCAGTTCCCGACAGGGGCGCTACGAGCAGTACTTC; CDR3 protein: CASSSRQGRYEQYF
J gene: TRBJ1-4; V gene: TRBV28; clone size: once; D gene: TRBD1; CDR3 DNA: TGTGCCAGCAGACAGGGACAGGGGTTTGAAAAACTGTTTTTT; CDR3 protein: CASRQGQGFEKLFF
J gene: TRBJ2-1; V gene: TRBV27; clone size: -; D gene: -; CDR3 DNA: TGTGCCAGCAGTTTATTCCTCCGGGACTCCAGCTCCTACAATGAGCAGTTCTTC; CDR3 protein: CASSLFLRDSSSYNEQFF
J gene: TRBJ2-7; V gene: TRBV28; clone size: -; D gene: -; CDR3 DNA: TGTGCCAGCAGTTTATTGAGTACAGTCTACGAGCAGTACTTC; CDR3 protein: CASSLLSTVYEQYF
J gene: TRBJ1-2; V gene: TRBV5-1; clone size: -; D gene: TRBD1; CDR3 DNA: TGCGCCAGCAGCCAAAACCGACAGGGGGCATGGGATGGCTACACCTTC; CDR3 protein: CASSQNRQGAWDGYTF
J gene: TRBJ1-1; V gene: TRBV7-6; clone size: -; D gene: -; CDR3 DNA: TGTGCCAGCAGCCAAACCCCCGACGGTCTTCAGGCTTTCTTT; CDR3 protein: CASSQTPDGLQAFF
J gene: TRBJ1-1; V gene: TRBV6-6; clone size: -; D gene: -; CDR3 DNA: TGTGCCAGCAGTCGGGACGAACTGAACACTGAAGCTTTCTTT; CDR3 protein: CASSRDELNTEAFF
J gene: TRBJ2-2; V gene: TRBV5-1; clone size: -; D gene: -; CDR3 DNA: TGCGCCAGCAGCTTGGTGGTGGTTCCGGCCGGGGAGCTGTTTTTT; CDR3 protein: CASSLVVVPAGELFF
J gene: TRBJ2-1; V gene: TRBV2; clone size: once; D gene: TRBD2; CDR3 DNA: TGTGCCAGCGGCGGCAGTCGAGCGAGCGGGAGTCATGAGCAGTTCTTC; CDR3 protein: CASGGSRASGSHEQFF
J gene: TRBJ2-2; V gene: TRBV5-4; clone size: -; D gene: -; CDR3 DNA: TGTGCCAGCAGACAGGCAGGAGGGGCCGGGGAGCTGTTTTTT; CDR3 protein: CASRQAGGAGELFF
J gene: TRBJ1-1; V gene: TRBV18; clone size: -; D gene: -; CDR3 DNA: TGTGCCAGCTCATGGACGGGGGGAAACACTGAAGCTTTCTTT; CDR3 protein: CASSWTGGNTEAFF
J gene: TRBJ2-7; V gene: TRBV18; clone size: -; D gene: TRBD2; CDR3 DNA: TGTGCCAGCTCACCACCGACTAGCTCCAGCGAGCAGTACTTC; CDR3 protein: CASSPPTSSSEQYF
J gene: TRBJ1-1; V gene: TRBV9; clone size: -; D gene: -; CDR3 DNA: TGTGCCAGCAGCGTAGTAACGAGGAACACTGAAGCTTTCTTT; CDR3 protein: CASSVVTRNTEAFF
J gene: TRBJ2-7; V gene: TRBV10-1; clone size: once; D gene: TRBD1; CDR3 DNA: TGCGCCAGCAGCCCCGCCGGGACAGGGGGCTACGAGCAGTACTTC; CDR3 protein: CASSPAGTGGYEQYF